These 27 T cell receptor beta chains came from one sample sequenced in a study of T-cell reconstitution after alpha-beta-depleted transplantation in children. Unique molecular identifiers were incorporated when the TCRbeta library was constructed. TCRdb processed the PCR reads anew with MiXCR; each CDR3 protein has one entry. The sample holds about 830,000 distinct CDR3 sequences, 15% to 20% seen once. This material consisted of PBMCs, mostly from graft donor cells, taken 360 days after TCRalphabeta/CD19-depleted stem cell transplant. These receptors all stem from a male patient between 5 and 17 years old who had a stem cell transplant for acute lymphoblastic leukemia, so the T cells may come from the graft donor.

V usage is TRBV7-3 and J usage is TRBJ1-3; D is possibly TRBD1 (5 bases). CDR1 and CDR2 (germline): SGHTA, FQGTGA. V lost 2 bases to trimming and J lost 4 bases, with 12 bases between them. The CDR3 is made up of 15 amino acids. The CDR3 coding sequence is TGTGCCAGCAGCTTAGAGGGGACTGGAGGAAACACCATATATTTT. It encodes CASSLEGTGGNTIYF.

This clonotype was observed many times. V gene TRBV24-1 combines with J gene TRBJ2-2; maybe TRBD1 (6 bases). The CDR3 covers 17 residues. The germline V gene encodes CDR1 KGHDR and CDR2 SFDVKD. Trimming shortened V by 4 bases and J by 2 bases, and 16 bases separated the two germline ends. Here the CDR3 reads CATSDVSGTPNTGELFF. In nucleotides, the CDR3 is TGTGCCACCAGTGACGTTTCCGGGACACCCAACACCGGGGAGCTGTTTTTT.

The J gene is TRBJ2-1, the V gene TRBV6-6; D is tentatively TRBD1 or TRBD2 (6 bases each). The CDR3 loop spans 13 amino acids. The germline gives CDR1 MNHNY, CDR2 SVGAGI (reference sequence). V dropped 6 bases and J dropped 5 bases, with 11 bases sitting between them. The CDR3 DNA reads TGTGCCAGCAGGGAGGGGGGAAACAATGAGCAGTTCTTC. Its protein is CASREGGNNEQFF.

In its sample, this clonotype was seen a few times. The chain employs TRBV4-1 and TRBJ2-7; TRBD2 matches at 12 bases. This CDR3 has 17 residues. Germline V gene data show CDR1 as MGHRA and CDR2 as YSYEKL. The trim removed 4 bases at V and 5 bases at J, leaving 12 bases unmatched. The CDR3 loop is CASSPLILAGGPHEQYF. The CDR3 DNA follows: TGCGCCAGCAGCCCCCTAATACTAGCGGGAGGCCCCCACGAGCAGTACTTC.

This clonotype has more than one count but fewer than ten. J is TRBJ1-1 and V is TRBV12-3 or TRBV12-4; D is unclear. With 6 bases removed from V and 0 bases from J, the gap between germline ends came to 14 bases. This CDR3 spans 15 amino acids. Here the CDR3 reads CASRGRSLMNTEAFF. CDR3 nucleotides: TGTGCCAGCAGAGGACGGAGCCTCATGAACACTGAAGCTTTCTTT.

V usage is TRBV7-7 and J usage is TRBJ2-1; D possibly matches TRBD1 or TRBD2 (5 bases each). CDR3 length: 14 residues. V was trimmed by 2 bases and J by 8 bases, leaving 13 bases between them. The germline V gene encodes CDR1 SSHAT and CDR2 FNYEAQ (reference sequence). DNA of the CDR3: TGTGCCAGCAGCTTAAACGGGGCCGGGGATGAGCAGTTCTTC. Amino acid sequence: CASSLNGAGDEQFF.

The gene calls are TRBV4-1 and TRBJ2-1; no definite D call. Trimming shortened V by 4 bases and J by 0 bases, and 10 bases separated the two germline ends. The CDR3 loop spans 15 amino acids. Germline V gene data show CDR1 as MGHRA and CDR2 as YSYEKL. The CDR3 nucleotides are TGCGCCAGCAGCCTACATATATTCTCCTACAATGAGCAGTTCTTC. This sequence encodes CASSLHIFSYNEQFF.

This sequence joins TRBV12-3 or TRBV12-4 and TRBJ2-5; perhaps TRBD1 as D (6 bases). The CDR3 covers 15 residues. Trimming took 6 bases from V and 1 from J, leaving 15 bases between them. This CDR3 is CASSSPWGRQETQYF. In DNA form, the CDR3 reads TGTGCCAGCAGCTCCCCCTGGGGGCGCCAAGAGACCCAGTACTTC.

In this sample, this clonotype turned up once. The chain recombines TRBV12-3 or TRBV12-4 with TRBJ1-2; 8 bases line up with TRBD1. V lost 6 bases, J lost 4 bases, and 13 bases stayed unmatched. The CDR3 spans 16 residues. The CDR3, as DNA: TGTGCCAGCAGCCCCCGACCAGGGGGCATTTTCTATGGCTACACCTTC. Residues: CASSPRPGGIFYGYTF.

The V and J genes are TRBV5-6 and TRBJ1-2; D is uncertain. V was trimmed by 2 bases and J by 3 bases, leaving 5 bases between them. The CDR3 sequence is 12 residues long. In germline, CDR1 is SGHDT, CDR2 YYEEEE. Here the CDR3 reads CASSFLDYGYTF. CDR3 nucleotides: TGTGCCAGCAGCTTTCTCGACTATGGCTACACCTTC.

The V and J genes are TRBV5-5 and TRBJ2-3, with 7 bases that match TRBD1. J lost 2 bases, V lost 1 base, and 10 bases had no gene match. The CDR3 has 17 residues. Germline V lookup: CDR1 SGHKS, CDR2 YYEKEE (reference sequence). The CDR3 region is CASSLPPRQGHTDTQYF. The CDR3 bases are TGTGCCAGCAGCTTGCCCCCACGACAGGGCCACACAGATACGCAGTATTTT. The complete variable domain, with remaining parts taken from reference TRBV5-5 and TRBJ2-3, reads DAGVTQSPTHLIKTRGQQVTLRCSPISGHKSVSWYQQVLGQGPQFIFQYYEKEERGRGNFPDRFSARQFPNYSSELNVNALLLGDSALYLCASSLPPRQGHTDTQYFGPGTRLTVL.

This clonotype was seen only a few times. The V call is TRBV28, the J call TRBJ1-6; D is unclear. V was clipped by 7 bases and J by 7 bases, with 14 bases between them. This CDR3 has 14 amino acids. Germline V gives CDR1 MDHEN, CDR2 SYDVKM. CDR3 loop: CASNNQPGNSPLHF. In nucleotides, the CDR3 is TGTGCCAGCAACAATCAGCCGGGAAATTCACCCCTCCACTTT.

This clonotype occurred a few times. V and J are TRBV7-9 and TRBJ2-1; possibly TRBD2 for D (5 bases). Trimming removed 8 bases at V and 10 bases at J, with 15 bases between. Germline CDR1 is SEHNR and CDR2 is FQNEAQ (reference sequence). The CDR3 totals 12 residues. The CDR3 DNA sequence: TGTGCCAGCGTACCCTTGGGAGTGGAGCAGTTCTTC. Translation: CASVPLGVEQFF.

This clonotype was found a few times. V usage is TRBV29-1 and J usage is TRBJ2-1; D is tentatively TRBD1 or TRBD2 (7 bases each). The CDR3 consists of 12 residues. The V gene lost 6 bases and the J gene lost 8 bases, with 14 bases spanning the gap. Germline V gene lookup returns CDR1 SQVTM and CDR2 ANQGSEA. CDR3 amino acids: CSVQGGVDEQFF. In nucleotides, the CDR3 is TGCAGCGTCCAGGGGGGGGTAGATGAGCAGTTCTTC.

The chain couples TRBV9 to TRBJ2-7, with 7 bases aligning to TRBD1. The CDR3 length is 14 residues. Trimming took 3 bases from V and 0 from J; bases not matched to a gene: 3. The germline V gene encodes CDR1 SGDLS and CDR2 YYNGEE. The CDR3 DNA reads as TGTGCCAGCAGCGGCAGGGACAGCTCCTACGAGCAGTACTTC. It specifies CASSGRDSSYEQYF.

Turning to this clonotype: No conserved phenylalanine or tryptophan is present at the end of the CDR3, so a read error is the likely explanation. The chain combines TRBV2 with TRBJ2-1, with no clear D. The CDR3 consists of 13 residues. Looked up from germline, CDR1 is SNHLY and CDR2 is FYNNEI. V was clipped by 4 bases and J by 7 bases, with 11 bases between them. This chain's CDR3 is CASSGPPWNEQFV. The CDR3 bases are TGTGCCAGCAGTGGACCGCCTTGGAATGAGCAGTTCGTC.

This clonotype was counted between two and nine times. The chain has TRBV15 and TRBJ2-1; 10 bases are shared with TRBD2. Looked up from germline, CDR1 is LNHNV and CDR2 is YYDKDF (reference sequence). The CDR3 runs to 18 residues. V trimming: 0 bases; J trimming: 10 bases; junction bases outside the gene matches: 15. The CDR3 spells CATSRDGLASGSVREQFF. CDR3 in DNA: TGTGCCACCAGCAGAGACGGCCTGGCTAGCGGGAGTGTTAGGGAGCAGTTCTTC.

The chain uses TRBV5-1 and TRBJ2-2; the match to TRBD2 covers 9 bases. V lost 2 bases and J lost 3; bases outside the gene matches: 5. Looked up from germline, CDR1 is SGHRS and CDR2 is YFSETQ. This CDR3 region has 16 residues. Here the CDR3 DNA reads TGCGCCAGCAGCTTAATAGCGGGAGAGTACACCGGGGAGCTGTTTTTT. As protein: CASSLIAGEYTGELFF.

This clonotype was detected only a few times. The rearrangement uses TRBV24-1 and TRBJ2-3; D ambiguous. This CDR3 has 13 amino acids. Germline values: CDR1 KGHDR, CDR2 SFDVKD. The V end was cut by 6 bases, the J end by 3 bases, with 9 bases between. As DNA, the CDR3 is TGTGCCACCAGTACCGGACGAACAGATACGCAGTATTTT. The encoded protein is CATSTGRTDTQYF.

This clonotype was counted at least ten times. This chain connects TRBV7-9 to TRBJ1-1, with a tentative D call TRBD1 (5 bases). V was trimmed by 1 base and J by 9 bases, leaving 12 bases between them. This CDR3 comprises 13 residues. Germline CDR1 and CDR2: SEHNR and FQNEAQ (reference sequence). CDR3 bases: TGTGCCAGCAGCTTAGGGGGAGGGGCCCAAGCTTTCTTT. This sequence encodes CASSLGGGAQAFF.

The chain recombines TRBV6-1 with TRBJ1-4; 7 bases line up with TRBD1. With 6 bases clipped from V and 5 bases from J, the junction kept 9 bases outside the gene matches. Germline lookup yields CDR1 MNHNS and CDR2 SASEGT. CDR3 length equals 15 residues. This chain's CDR3 is CASSDWDRPNEKLFF. In DNA, the CDR3 is TGTGCCAGCAGCGACTGGGACAGACCAAATGAAAAACTGTTTTTT.

This clonotype was detected only a few times. This chain connects TRBV20-1 to TRBJ2-1, with unresolved D. The CDR3 runs to 14 residues. V was shortened by 4 bases and J by 4 bases, with 14 bases between the two germline ends. Germline lookup yields CDR1 DFQATT and CDR2 SNEGSKA (reference sequence). CDR3 region: CSANSHRYYNEQFF. The CDR3 bases are TGCAGTGCTAATTCGCACCGTTATTACAATGAGCAGTTCTTC.

J is TRBJ2-3 and V is TRBV29-1, with D hard to call. Germline V gives CDR1 SQVTM, CDR2 ANQGSEA. This CDR3 has 12 residues. Deletions cut 2 bases from V and 2 bases from J, with 5 bases between. Here the CDR3 reads CSVEQHTDTQYF. CDR3 DNA sequence: TGCAGCGTTGAACAGCACACAGATACGCAGTATTTT.

The chain joins TRBV5-1 to TRBJ2-1; 14 positions match TRBD2. Germline loops: CDR1 SGHRS, CDR2 YFSETQ. The CDR3 is 16 residues long. The V segment lost 0 bases and the J segment 8 bases; nucleotides outside the gene matches: 4. The CDR3 region is CASSLARLAGGYEQFF. CDR3 DNA: TGCGCCAGCAGCTTGGCGAGACTAGCGGGAGGGTATGAGCAGTTCTTC.

The V call is TRBV11-2, the J call TRBJ2-7; tentative D call: TRBD2 (5 bases). This CDR3 contains 16 residues. The germline V and J ends were trimmed by 3 bases and 0 bases, with 15 bases remaining between them. Looked up from germline, CDR1 is SGHAT and CDR2 is FQNNGV. This CDR3 is CASSFRTPTFSYEQYF. The CDR3 region has the DNA TGTGCCAGCAGCTTCCGGACTCCTACCTTCTCCTACGAGCAGTACTTC.

The genes are TRBV5-1 and TRBJ1-1; 9 positions agree with TRBD1. The CDR3 is 15 amino acids. Losses at the gene ends were 4 bases for V and 5 bases for J; bases not matched to a gene: 9. Germline V gene sequence: CDR1 SGHRS, CDR2 YFSETQ. CDR3 in DNA: TGCGCCAGCAGCCCACCCTACAGGGGGCAGACTGAAGCTTTCTTT. Amino acid sequence: CASSPPYRGQTEAFF.

This clonotype was found many times. V usage is TRBV20-1 and J usage is TRBJ2-1, with 7 bases fitting TRBD1. The junction had 8 bases not matched to a gene; V was cut back by 6 bases and J by 6 bases. Germline CDR1 reads DFQATT; CDR2 reads SNEGSKA (reference sequence). This CDR3 has 13 amino acids. This CDR3 is CSALTGLANEQFF. CDR3 nucleotides: TGCAGTGCGTTGACAGGGTTAGCCAATGAGCAGTTCTTC.